The 27 T cell receptor beta chains listed next were all sequenced from one sample in a study of blood T cell repertoires in COVID-19. The repertoire was sequenced with immunoSEQ multiplex PCR; TCRdb's copy has only in-frame clones and lacks some. The sample has over 30,000 clones, about 87% seen once. The specimen sequenced was peripheral blood. The origin of the receptors is a man older than 75 with active COVID-19.

The genes are TRBV5-4 and TRBJ2-7; D might be TRBD1 (6 bases). Between the trimmed V and J ends, which lost 4 bases and 0 bases, there was a span of 11 bases. Germline assignment: CDR1 SGHNT and CDR2 YYREEE (reference sequence). This CDR3 comprises 14 residues. The CDR3 DNA follows: TGTGCCAGCAGCCAGAACAGGGTCTCCTACGAGCAGTACTTC. Its protein product is CASSQNRVSYEQYF.

This clone has only a few counts. The rearrangement uses TRBV5-1 and TRBJ1-3; possibly TRBD1 for D (5 bases). Germline V gene data show CDR1 as SGHRS and CDR2 as YFSETQ. Trimming removed 0 bases at V and 7 bases at J, with 20 bases between. The CDR3 covers 17 residues. In nucleotides, the CDR3 is TGCGCCAGCAGCTTGGGACAGCCGACGGCAGCTCGGAACACCATATATTTT. It encodes CASSLGQPTAARNTIYF.

This chain joins TRBV12-3 or TRBV12-4 and TRBJ1-2, with 8 bases aligning to TRBD1. V shed 5 bases, J shed 8 bases, and the junction held 7 bases outside the gene matches. This CDR3 contains 13 residues. The CDR3 DNA reads TGTGCCAGCAGTCAGGACAGGGCGGGCGGCTACACCTTC. Translating it yields CASSQDRAGGYTF.

This clone was observed a handful of times. The rearrangement uses TRBV30 and TRBJ2-7; the match to TRBD2 covers 14 bases. After removal of 4 bases from V and 3 bases from J, the junction contained 11 bases not matched to a gene. CDR1 and CDR2 (germline): GTSNPN, SVGIG (reference sequence). The CDR3 runs 17 residues. The CDR3 bases are TGTGCCTGGAATGGACTAGCGGGAGGACCTGATCGCTACGAGCAGTACTTC. It is translated as CAWNGLAGGPDRYEQYF.

The genes are TRBV10-3 and TRBJ1-2, with D tentatively TRBD1 (5 bases). The germline V gene encodes CDR1 ENHRY and CDR2 SYGVKD. This CDR3 is built from 11 residues. Trimming pared 10 bases from V and 4 bases from J, leaving 10 bases between. CDR3 amino acids: CATHDSYGYTF. The CDR3 region has the DNA TGTGCCACACACGACAGCTATGGCTACACCTTC.

V gene TRBV27 combines with J gene TRBJ2-1; 12 bases fit TRBD2. V lost 7 bases to trimming and J lost 9 bases; unmatched junction nucleotides: 13. This CDR3 is 16 amino acids long. The germline gives CDR1 MNHEY, CDR2 SMNVEV (reference sequence). The CDR3 coding sequence is TGTGCCAGCATTACGACTAGACTAGCGGGAGTCAGTGAGCAGTTCTTC. This codes for CASITTRLAGVSEQFF.

The J gene is TRBJ2-7, the V gene TRBV15; D perhaps matches TRBD1 (6 bases). The germline V gene encodes CDR1 LNHNV and CDR2 YYDKDF (reference sequence). The CDR3 covers 14 residues. Trimming left V 4 bases short and J 3 bases short, with 13 bases between. The CDR3 bases are TGTGCCACCAGCACAAGACAGGAGGACTACGAGCAGTACTTC. Translated: CATSTRQEDYEQYF.

The rearrangement uses TRBV10-3 and TRBJ2-2; D ambiguous. The CDR3 extends over 13 amino acids. Germline values: CDR1 ENHRY, CDR2 SYGVKD. Deletions cut 6 bases from V and 6 bases from J, with 11 bases between. CDR3 residues: CAISRRGPGELFF. Written as DNA, the CDR3 is TGTGCCATCAGCCGCCGCGGTCCCGGGGAGCTGTTTTTT.

This sequence joins TRBV5-4 and TRBJ2-1; D possibly corresponds to TRBD2 (7 bases). V lost 4 bases and J 15 bases, leaving 23 bases between the germline ends. The CDR3 extends over 14 amino acids. Germline values: CDR1 SGHNT, CDR2 YYREEE (reference sequence). Written as DNA, the CDR3 is TGTGCCAGCAGCCCGAGGGGGGGGGACCTGAGTAGGTTCTTC. Translating gives CASSPRGGDLSRFF.

The chain couples TRBV9 to TRBJ2-2, with 7 bases aligning to TRBD2. This CDR3 is 15 amino acids long. The germline CDR1 and CDR2 sequences are SGDLS and YYNGEE. After removal of 2 bases from V and 5 bases from J, the junction contained 6 bases not matched to a gene. The CDR3: CASSVGHSGTGELFF. The DNA for the CDR3 is TGTGCCAGCAGCGTTGGACATAGCGGGACCGGGGAGCTGTTTTTT.

In this sample, this clone turned up once. V usage is TRBV7-9 and J usage is TRBJ2-1; perhaps TRBD2 as D (5 bases). Germline V CDR1 and CDR2: SEHNR, FQNEAQ (reference sequence). CDR3 length equals 17 residues. Trimming pared 4 bases from V and 1 base from J, leaving 17 bases between. The CDR3 loop is CASSSLQDFLSYNEQFF. CDR3 DNA: TGTGCCAGCAGCTCCCTCCAGGACTTCCTTTCCTACAATGAGCAGTTCTTC.

This clone was observed a handful of times. V usage is TRBV28 and J usage is TRBJ2-7; 8 positions agree with TRBD1. The V gene's germline CDR1 is MDHEN and CDR2 SYDVKM. This CDR3 has 15 residues. Trimming cost V 5 bases and J 1 base; bases outside gene matches: 7. The CDR3 spells CASSRSGTGSYEQYF. CDR3 sequence (DNA): TGTGCCAGCAGTCGTTCCGGGACAGGTTCCTACGAGCAGTACTTC.

V and J are TRBV15 and TRBJ2-1, with 13 bases identical to TRBD2. The junction had 5 bases not matched to a gene; V was cut back by 1 base and J by 8 bases. CDR3 size: 16 residues. Looked up from germline, CDR1 is LNHNV and CDR2 is YYDKDF (reference sequence). CDR3 loop: CATSRGGTSGIYEQFF. The CDR3 bases are TGTGCCACCAGCAGAGGGGGGACTAGCGGGATCTATGAGCAGTTCTTC.

This chain joins TRBV4-1 and TRBJ1-5, with 10 positions matching TRBD1. V was clipped by 0 bases and J by 4 bases; unmatched bases: 15. CDR1 and CDR2 (germline): MGHRA, YSYEKL. There are 20 residues in the CDR3. The CDR3 region is CASSQDSGRRQGAGNQPQHF. DNA of the CDR3: TGCGCCAGCAGCCAAGATTCGGGTAGGAGACAGGGGGCTGGAAATCAGCCCCAGCATTTT.

The chain couples TRBV7-8 to TRBJ2-7; TRBD2 agrees at 12 bases. J gave up 6 bases and V 6 bases, and 12 bases lay outside the gene matches. The CDR3 sequence is 16 residues long. The germline V gene encodes CDR1 SGHVS and CDR2 FQNEAQ. CDR3 residues: CASSSGLAGSRVEQYF. DNA of the CDR3: TGTGCCAGCAGTTCGGGACTAGCGGGTAGTCGGGTCGAGCAGTACTTC.

The chain is built from TRBV28 and TRBJ1-5, with no clear D. CDR3 length: 14 amino acids. Germline CDR1 reads MDHEN; CDR2 reads SYDVKM. Trimming removed 10 bases at V and 4 bases at J, with 17 bases between. CDR3 DNA sequence: TGTGCCATCCGGGATCCCAGGATGAATCAGCCCCAGCATTTT. Its translation is CAIRDPRMNQPQHF. Based on the CDR3 plus reference TRBV28 and TRBJ1-5, the full variable domain is DVKVTQSSRYLVKRTGEKVFLECVQDMDHENMFWYRQDPGLGLRLIYFSYDVKMKEKGDIPEGYSVSREKKERFSLILESASTNQTSMYLCAIRDPRMNQPQHFGDGTRLSIL.

The V gene is TRBV6-2 or TRBV6-3, the J gene TRBJ2-3, with 8 bases lining up with TRBD2. The germline V gene encodes CDR1 MNHEY and CDR2 SVGEGT. Trimming removed 3 bases from V and 2 bases from J; junction bases left unmatched: 7. This CDR3 comprises 16 residues. DNA for the CDR3: TGTGCCAGCAGTTATATAGCGGGGAAACCCACAGATACGCAGTATTTT. Translating it yields CASSYIAGKPTDTQYF.

This chain uses TRBV11-2 with TRBJ1-1; possible D gene TRBD1, 5 bases. The V end lost 0 bases, the J end lost 10 bases, and 21 bases lay between the germline ends. This CDR3 comprises 16 residues. From germline, CDR1 is SGHAT and CDR2 FQNNGV. The DNA of the CDR3 is TGTGCCAGCAGCTTAGAACCGGGGCTGTTCCGGGGAGGAGCTTTCTTT. This sequence encodes CASSLEPGLFRGGAFF.

J is TRBJ2-4 and V is TRBV5-6, with 8 bases matching TRBD2. The junction had 4 bases not matched to a gene; V was cut back by 4 bases and J by 4 bases. The CDR3 totals 14 residues. Germline V CDR1 and CDR2: SGHDT, YYEEEE. The CDR3 DNA is TGTGCCAGCAGCCCCCAGCGGGGGAAAAACATTCAGTACTTC. It encodes CASSPQRGKNIQYF.

The V gene is TRBV27, the J gene TRBJ2-2, with TRBD2 as a possible D gene (6 bases). The CDR3 contains 15 residues. Deletions cut 3 bases from V and 3 bases from J, with 11 bases between. The V gene's germline CDR1 is MNHEY and CDR2 SMNVEV (reference sequence). The CDR3 region is CASSFRGTYTGELFF. CDR3 coding DNA: TGTGCCAGCAGTTTTCGCGGGACCTACACCGGGGAGCTGTTTTTT.

The V gene is TRBV27, the J gene TRBJ1-2; D gene ambiguous. V dropped 3 bases and J dropped 0 bases, with 11 bases sitting between them. The CDR3 covers 15 residues. Germline V CDR1 and CDR2: MNHEY, SMNVEV (reference sequence). The CDR3 spells CASSFVSTTNYGYTF. Written as DNA, the CDR3 is TGTGCCAGCAGTTTCGTCTCCACAACTAACTATGGCTACACCTTC.

The chain employs TRBV11-3 and TRBJ2-1, with D unresolved. This CDR3 has 14 residues. V gave up 1 base and J gave up 4 bases, with 8 bases separating them. CDR1 and CDR2 from the germline V gene are SGHNT and YENEEA. This CDR3 reads CASSLVGAYNEQFF. In DNA, the CDR3 is TGTGCCAGCAGCTTAGTCGGAGCGTACAATGAGCAGTTCTTC.

This clone was recorded a few times. The V gene is TRBV7-9, the J gene TRBJ1-2; 8 bases line up with TRBD1. This CDR3 has 16 residues. Trimming at V came to 3 bases and at J to 6 bases, leaving 12 bases not matched to a gene. The germline V gene encodes CDR1 SEHNR and CDR2 FQNEAQ (reference sequence). CDR3 in amino acids: CASSFGTGNVADGYTF. In DNA, the CDR3 is TGTGCCAGCAGCTTCGGGACAGGCAATGTAGCCGATGGCTACACCTTC.

The chain has TRBV28 and TRBJ2-1; no reliable D call. The length of the CDR3 is 12 residues. CDR1 MDHEN and CDR2 SYDVKM come from the germline V gene. Trimming removed 4 bases at V and 6 bases at J, with 7 bases between. The CDR3 loop reads CASSSFINEQFF. The CDR3 nucleotides read TGTGCCAGCAGTTCCTTTATCAATGAGCAGTTCTTC.

V gene TRBV30 combines with J gene TRBJ2-3; possibly TRBD1 for D (6 bases). There are 13 residues in the CDR3. The V gene lost 5 bases and the J gene lost 1 base, with 10 bases spanning the gap. Germline loops: CDR1 GTSNPN, CDR2 SVGIG (reference sequence). In DNA form, the CDR3 reads TGTGCCTGGTTAGGGGGAGGCACAGATACGCAGTATTTT. Protein: CAWLGGGTDTQYF.

V and J are TRBV3-1 (or the pseudogene TRBV3-2) and TRBJ2-2; D is perhaps TRBD1 (6 bases). The CDR3 spans 16 residues. V gave up 5 bases and J gave up 4 bases, with 17 bases separating them. Germline V gene data show CDR1 as LGHDT and CDR2 as YNNKEL (reference sequence). CDR3 nucleotides: TGTGCCAGCAGCTCTGGACAGTCTCGAGGCACCGGGGAGCTGTTTTTT. It specifies CASSSGQSRGTGELFF.

V gene TRBV7-2 combines with J gene TRBJ2-7; a weak D match, TRBD1 (6 bases). This CDR3 is 14 amino acids long. The V gene's germline CDR1 is SGHTA and CDR2 FQGNSA. V gave up 0 bases and J gave up 1 base, with 7 bases separating them. The CDR3 nucleotides read TGTGCCAGCAGCTTAGCCGGACAGTCCTACGAGCAGTACTTC. This sequence encodes CASSLAGQSYEQYF.